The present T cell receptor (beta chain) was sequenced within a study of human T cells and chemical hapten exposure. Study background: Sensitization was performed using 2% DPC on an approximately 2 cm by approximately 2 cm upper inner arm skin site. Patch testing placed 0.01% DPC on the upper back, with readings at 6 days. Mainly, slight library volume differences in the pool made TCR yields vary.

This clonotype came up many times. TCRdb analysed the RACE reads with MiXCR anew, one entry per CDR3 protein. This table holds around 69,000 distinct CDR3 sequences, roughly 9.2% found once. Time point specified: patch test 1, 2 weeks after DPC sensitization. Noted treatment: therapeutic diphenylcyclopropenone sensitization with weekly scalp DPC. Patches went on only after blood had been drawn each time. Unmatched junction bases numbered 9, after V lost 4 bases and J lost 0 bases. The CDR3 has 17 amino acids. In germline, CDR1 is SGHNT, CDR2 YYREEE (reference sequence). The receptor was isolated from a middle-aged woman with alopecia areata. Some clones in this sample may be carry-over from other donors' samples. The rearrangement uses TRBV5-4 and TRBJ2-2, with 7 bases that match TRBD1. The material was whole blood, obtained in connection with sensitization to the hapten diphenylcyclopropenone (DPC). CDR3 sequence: CASSPGTAVPNTGELFF. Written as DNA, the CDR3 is TGTGCCAGCAGCCCGGGGACAGCTGTCCCGAACACCGGGGAGCTGTTTTTT.